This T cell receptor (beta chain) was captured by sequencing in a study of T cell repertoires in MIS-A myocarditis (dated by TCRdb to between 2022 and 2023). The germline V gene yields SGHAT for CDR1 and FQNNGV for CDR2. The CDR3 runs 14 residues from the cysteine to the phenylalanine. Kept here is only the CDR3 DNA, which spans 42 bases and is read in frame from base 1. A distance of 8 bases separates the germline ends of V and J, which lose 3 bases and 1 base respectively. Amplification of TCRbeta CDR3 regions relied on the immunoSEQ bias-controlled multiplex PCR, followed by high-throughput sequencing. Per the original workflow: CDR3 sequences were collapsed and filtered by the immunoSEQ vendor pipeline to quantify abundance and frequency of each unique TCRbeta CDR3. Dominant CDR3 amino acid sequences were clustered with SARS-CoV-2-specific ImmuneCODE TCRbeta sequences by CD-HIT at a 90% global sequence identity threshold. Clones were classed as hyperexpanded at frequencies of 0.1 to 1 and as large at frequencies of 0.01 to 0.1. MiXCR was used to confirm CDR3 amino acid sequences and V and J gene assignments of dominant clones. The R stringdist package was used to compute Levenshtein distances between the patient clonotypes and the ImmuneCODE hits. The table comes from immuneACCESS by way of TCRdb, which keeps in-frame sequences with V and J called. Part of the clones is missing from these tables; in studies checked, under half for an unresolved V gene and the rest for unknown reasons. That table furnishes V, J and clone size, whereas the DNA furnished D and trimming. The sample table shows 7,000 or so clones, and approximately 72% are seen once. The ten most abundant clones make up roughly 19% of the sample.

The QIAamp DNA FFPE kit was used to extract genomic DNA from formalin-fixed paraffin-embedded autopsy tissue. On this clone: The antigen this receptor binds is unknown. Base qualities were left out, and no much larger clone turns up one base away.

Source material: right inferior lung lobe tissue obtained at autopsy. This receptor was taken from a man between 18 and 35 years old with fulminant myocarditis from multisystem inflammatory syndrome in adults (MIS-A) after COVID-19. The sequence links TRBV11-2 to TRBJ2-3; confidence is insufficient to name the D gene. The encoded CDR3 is CASSFFVGTDTQYF. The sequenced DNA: TGTGCCAGCAGCTTTTTCGTCGGCACAGATACGCAGTATTTT.